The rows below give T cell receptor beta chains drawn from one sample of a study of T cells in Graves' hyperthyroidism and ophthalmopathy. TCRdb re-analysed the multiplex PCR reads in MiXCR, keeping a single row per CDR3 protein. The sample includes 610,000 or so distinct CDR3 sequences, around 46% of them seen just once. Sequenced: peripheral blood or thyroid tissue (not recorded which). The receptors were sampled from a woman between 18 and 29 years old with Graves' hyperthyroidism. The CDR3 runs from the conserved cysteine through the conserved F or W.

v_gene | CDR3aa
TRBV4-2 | CASSQVRERGNTGELFF
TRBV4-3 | CASSQDITGPYEQYF
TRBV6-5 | CASGRGPGAPLHF
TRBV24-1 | CATRLGVRRYNQPQHF
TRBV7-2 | CASSLGGWGNTIYF
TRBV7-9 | CASSWDRGFYGYTF
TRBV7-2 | CASSLVSGHGYTF
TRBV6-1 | CASSVSRAFQETQYF
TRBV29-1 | CSVSDGIGVYEQYF
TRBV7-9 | CASSPGTGGNTIYF
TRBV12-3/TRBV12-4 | CASSLPWGETQYF
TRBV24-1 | CATSDLAGQETQHF
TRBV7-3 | CASSLKSGQSNQPQHF
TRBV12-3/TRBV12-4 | CASSLGQGSNEAFF
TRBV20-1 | CSAFTGSNNYGYTF
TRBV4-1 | CASSQDIAGAIYEQYF
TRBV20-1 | CSAFSGYSYNEQYF
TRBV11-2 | CASSLGGRSHETQYF
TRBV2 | CASRLLESQGGYTFGSGNSPLHF
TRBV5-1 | CASSLEGSAGNYEQYF
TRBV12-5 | CASGLVFPFETQYF
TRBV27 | CASIPQGSHEQYF
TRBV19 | CASSLGSGQGAYEQYF
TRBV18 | CASSPEGSDYGYTF
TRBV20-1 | CSARRRGELFF
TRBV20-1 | CSAAGTSGSYRYEQYF
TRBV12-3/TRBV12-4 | CASSLSQAIGEQYF
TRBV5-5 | CASSLRASPSYEQYF
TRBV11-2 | CASSQRAGGQKETQYF